This T cell receptor (beta chain) was observed in a study of blood T cell repertoires in COVID-19. CDR1 is KGHSH and CDR2 is LQKENI in the germline V gene. V lost 5 bases to trimming and J lost 6 bases, with 10 bases between them. The CDR3 is made up of 12 amino acids. TCRdb keeps only in-frame clones here, not all; method: immunoSEQ multiplex PCR. Among some 240,000 clones listed, roughly 82% were seen once. J is TRBJ1-1 and V is TRBV18, with a possible D match to TRBD1 (6 bases). The receptor was derived from a woman aged 35 to 49 who had recovered from COVID-19. The material sequenced was peripheral blood. As DNA, the CDR3 is TGTGCCAGCTCATCGGACAGATCTGAAGCTTTCTTT. Protein: CASSSDRSEAFF.